One sample yielded the 10 T cell receptor beta chains listed below, sequenced in a study of blood T cells in healthy people across ages. Combining a sample-barcoded 5' primer with a J-beta primer mix, a second PCR ran for roughly 6 to 11 cycles. TCRdb redid the calling of the 5' RACE reads with MiXCR, one entry per CDR3 protein. The sample has hundreds of thousands of distinct CDR3 sequences; roughly 46% are singletons. Sequencing used blood. The receptors were sampled from an elderly man in good health.

The V and J genes are TRBV6-2 or TRBV6-3 and TRBJ2-1; TRBD2 matches 12 bases. The CDR3 has 19 residues. CDR1 MNHEY and CDR2 SVGEGT come from the germline V gene. CDR3 amino acids: CASLPPGLAGIRSYNEQFF. The CDR3 region has the DNA TGTGCGAGCCTCCCCCCGGGACTAGCGGGTATCCGTAGCTACAATGAGCAGTTCTTC.

This clonotype was observed a few times. As DNA, the CDR3 is TGCAGCGTTGGATCCACAGGCGGAGATGCTTTCTTT. It codes for CSVGSTGGDAFF. This chain joins TRBV29-1 and TRBJ1-1, with D perhaps TRBD1 (5 bases). Germline values: CDR1 SQVTM, CDR2 ANQGSEA. The CDR3 totals 12 residues. The V and J ends lost 4 bases and 11 bases respectively, with 17 bases between them.

This chain uses TRBV20-1 with TRBJ2-6; D remains ambiguous. The V and J ends lost 6 bases and 11 bases respectively, with 11 bases between them. CDR3 size: 11 residues. Germline CDR1 reads DFQATT; CDR2 reads SNEGSKA (reference sequence). CDR3 in DNA: TGCAGTGCCACAAAAGGTGACGTCCTGACTTTC. Protein: CSATKGDVLTF.

The chain has TRBV6-5 and TRBJ1-1, with D perhaps TRBD1 (6 bases). The germline V and J ends were trimmed by 7 bases and 4 bases, with 19 bases remaining between them. Germline CDR1 MNHEY, CDR2 SVGAGI. The CDR3 sequence is 15 residues long. Here the CDR3 DNA reads TGTGCCAGCATCCCTACAATGGGCAGGGGCACTGAAGCTTTCTTT. As protein: CASIPTMGRGTEAFF.

The chain joins TRBV30 to TRBJ1-1, with 8 bases aligning to TRBD1. V shed 0 bases and J 0 bases; nucleotides not matched to a gene: 6. Germline V gives CDR1 GTSNPN, CDR2 SVGIG (reference sequence). The CDR3 totals 16 residues. The CDR3: CAWSVRGTGMNTEAFF. DNA of the CDR3: TGTGCCTGGAGTGTACGGGGGACAGGAATGAACACTGAAGCTTTCTTT.

This clonotype was seen only a few times. The chain combines TRBV24-1 with TRBJ2-1; no definite D call. In germline, CDR1 is KGHDR, CDR2 SFDVKD. The V gene lost 1 base and the J gene lost 0 bases, with 9 bases spanning the gap. The CDR3 is 16 residues long. CDR3 nucleotide sequence: TGTGCCACCAGTGATTTTACGCCGAGCTCCTACAATGAGCAGTTCTTC. Translation gives CATSDFTPSSYNEQFF.

The chain uses TRBV10-3 and TRBJ2-7, with D tentatively TRBD1 (6 bases). CDR3 length: 12 amino acids. The V gene lost 6 bases and the J gene lost 2 bases, with 8 bases spanning the gap. CDR1 is ENHRY and CDR2 is SYGVKD in the germline V gene. Here the CDR3 reads CAIRDSAYEQYF. CDR3 nucleotides: TGTGCCATCAGGGACAGCGCCTACGAGCAGTACTTC.

The chain joins TRBV20-1 to TRBJ2-1; perhaps TRBD2 as D (6 bases). The CDR3 is made up of 13 amino acids. Trimming pared 3 bases from V and 8 bases from J, leaving 14 bases between. CDR1 is DFQATT, CDR2 SNEGSKA, per germline (reference sequence). CDR3 region: CSASTSTIYEQFF. The CDR3, as DNA: TGCAGTGCTAGTACTAGCACCATCTATGAGCAGTTCTTC.

V gene TRBV7-2 combines with J gene TRBJ1-4; D is uncertain. This CDR3 has 13 residues. The V gene's germline CDR1 is SGHTA and CDR2 FQGNSA. V dropped 4 bases and J dropped 6 bases, with 9 bases sitting between them. CDR3 amino acids: CASSYIADEKLFF. CDR3 in DNA: TGTGCCAGCAGCTATATAGCTGATGAAAAACTGTTTTTT.

The sample holds a few counts of this clonotype. The chain combines TRBV20-1 with TRBJ1-2, with D perhaps TRBD1 (6 bases). CDR1 is DFQATT and CDR2 is SNEGSKA in the germline V gene (reference sequence). The CDR3 is 14 amino acids. V shed 3 bases and J shed 7 bases, with 18 bases lying between them. The CDR3 coding sequence is TGCAGTGCTAGGGAGACAGGTGATAGGGGTGGCTACACCTTC. Translating it yields CSARETGDRGGYTF.